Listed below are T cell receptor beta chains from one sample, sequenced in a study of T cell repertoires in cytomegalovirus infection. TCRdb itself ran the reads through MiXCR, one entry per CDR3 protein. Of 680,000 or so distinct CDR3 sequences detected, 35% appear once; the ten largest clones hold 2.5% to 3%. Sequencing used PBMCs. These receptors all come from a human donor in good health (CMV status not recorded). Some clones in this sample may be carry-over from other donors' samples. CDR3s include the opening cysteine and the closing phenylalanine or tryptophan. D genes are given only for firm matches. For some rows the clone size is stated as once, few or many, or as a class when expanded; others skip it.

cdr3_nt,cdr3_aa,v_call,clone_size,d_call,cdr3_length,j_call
TGTGCCAGCAGAACCGGGACAGGGAATCCACCCCAGCATTTT,CASRTGTGNPPQHF,TRBV2,NA,TRBD1,14,TRBJ1-5
TGTGCCAGCAGTTTCGGGACAGGTGCTAATGAAAAACTGTTTTTT,CASSFGTGANEKLFF,TRBV12-3/TRBV12-4,NA,TRBD1,15,TRBJ1-4
TGCGCCAGCAGCTTGGAGGCAGGGGGCTATGTCACTGAAGCTTTCTTT,CASSLEAGGYVTEAFF,TRBV5-1,NA,TRBD1,16,TRBJ1-1
TGTGCCAGCAGCTCGATCGTCACAGGGTCCCTCCACTTT,CASSSIVTGSLHF,TRBV7-2,few,NA,13,TRBJ1-6
TGTGCCAGCAGCCCCGCTAGGCTGGAGCAGTTCTTC,CASSPARLEQFF,TRBV6-1,many,NA,12,TRBJ2-1
TGTGCCAGCAGTTTATTGGAGGGCTCGGAGTTCTTC,CASSLLEGSEFF,TRBV12-3/TRBV12-4,once,NA,12,TRBJ2-1
TGCAGTGCCCAACCGGGACTAGCGTCAGAGACCCAGTACTTC,CSAQPGLASETQYF,TRBV20-1,few,TRBD2,14,TRBJ2-5
TGTGCCAGCAGTCCCTACGGTGGTACACCGCGCTACACCTTC,CASSPYGGTPRYTF,TRBV6-1,NA,NA,14,TRBJ1-2
TGTGCCAGCAGCCACGTCGTAGCCGAGCAGTACTTC,CASSHVVAEQYF,TRBV7-9,many,NA,12,TRBJ2-7
TGTGCCAGCAGTGCCAAGGATAATTCACCCCTCCACTTT,CASSAKDNSPLHF,TRBV6-6,NA,NA,13,TRBJ1-6
TGTGCCACCAGCGTTGCGGCGGGAGACAATGAGCAGTTCTTC,CATSVAAGDNEQFF,TRBV15,NA,TRBD2,14,TRBJ2-1
TGCAGCGTCGGGGCGGGGACAGGGAGGAACGAGCAGTACTTC,CSVGAGTGRNEQYF,TRBV29-1,NA,TRBD1,14,TRBJ2-7
TGTGCCAGCAGCCCTATCTACCAATCCTACGAGCAGTACTTC,CASSPIYQSYEQYF,TRBV7-6,NA,NA,14,TRBJ2-7
TGTGCCAGCAGCAGTACTAGATACAATGAGCAGTTCTTC,CASSSTRYNEQFF,TRBV6-2/TRBV6-3,NA,NA,13,TRBJ2-1
TGTGCCAGCAGCTTAGAAGATTTTGTTGGTCAGCCCCAGCATTTT,CASSLEDFVGQPQHF,TRBV7-8,few,NA,15,TRBJ1-5
TGTGCCTGGACTAACGGAGAGCTCTATGGCTACACCTTC,CAWTNGELYGYTF,TRBV30,NA,NA,13,TRBJ1-2
TGTGCCAGCAGCTTTGGACAGGGCCCCTATGGCTACACCTTC,CASSFGQGPYGYTF,TRBV7-9,NA,TRBD1,14,TRBJ1-2
TGTGCCAGCAGAGCGCCGACCCGTTACAATGAGCAGTTCTTC,CASRAPTRYNEQFF,TRBV27,NA,NA,14,TRBJ2-1
TGTGCCACCAGCGAGGGGACAGGGGTCTACGAGCAGTACTTC,CATSEGTGVYEQYF,TRBV15,few,TRBD1,14,TRBJ2-7
TGTGCCAGCAGTTTTTCGGGGCACGAGCAGTACTTC,CASSFSGHEQYF,TRBV12-3/TRBV12-4,few,NA,12,TRBJ2-7
TGTGCCAGCAGCTCTCCCGGCCGGACAGGGGAAAATTCACCCCTCCACTTT,CASSSPGRTGENSPLHF,TRBV7-6,NA,TRBD1,17,TRBJ1-6
TGTGCCAGCTCCAAGGTGTGGAAATCCGACGAGCAGTACTTC,CASSKVWKSDEQYF,TRBV7-2,few,NA,14,TRBJ2-7
TGCAGTGCTAGAGACACGGGACAGAATGAAAAACTGTTTTTT,CSARDTGQNEKLFF,TRBV20-1,NA,TRBD1,14,TRBJ1-4
TGTGCCAGCAGTCTCAGGGGAGGGAAGACTTTCTTT,CASSLRGGKTFF,TRBV27,NA,NA,12,TRBJ1-1
TGTGCCAGCAGTTTCCCAGGGACAGGGGAGCAGTTCTTC,CASSFPGTGEQFF,TRBV27,NA,TRBD1,13,TRBJ2-1
TGTGCCACCAGTATAGATAGTCGGGACAATGAGCAGTTCTTC,CATSIDSRDNEQFF,TRBV24-1,NA,NA,14,TRBJ2-1
TGTGCCAGCCGACTTACAACTAATGAAAAACTGTTTTTT,CASRLTTNEKLFF,TRBV6-5,few,NA,13,TRBJ1-4
TGTGCCAGCCGAGGGGATTCCTACGAGCAGTACTTC,CASRGDSYEQYF,TRBV12-3/TRBV12-4,many,NA,12,TRBJ2-7
TGTGCCAGCCGAAGGGGACTCCTAGGCAATGAGCAGTTCTTC,CASRRGLLGNEQFF,TRBV2,NA,NA,14,TRBJ2-1
TGTGCCAGCAGCCTACAGGGGGCCCTTCTGAACACTGAAGCTTTCTTT,CASSLQGALLNTEAFF,TRBV7-2,many,TRBD1,16,TRBJ1-1
TGTGCCAGCAGTGACCCGCGACTAGCGTGGGAGACCCAGTACTTC,CASSDPRLAWETQYF,TRBV25-1,few,TRBD2,15,TRBJ2-5
TGTGCCAGTAGTATCTTCTTGACCCAACCTAGCTCTTACAATGAGCAGTTCTTC,CASSIFLTQPSSYNEQFF,TRBV19,NA,NA,18,TRBJ2-1
TGTGCCAGCACGCCGGGACACCCTACAAGGTACGAGCAGTACTTC,CASTPGHPTRYEQYF,TRBV28,few,NA,15,TRBJ2-7
TGTGCCAGCCGAGGGGCTCCTTGGATGGGCACTAATGAAAAACTGTTTTTT,CASRGAPWMGTNEKLFF,TRBV6-1,NA,NA,17,TRBJ1-4
TGTGCCAGTACTAAGACAGCGTCCTATAATCAGCCCCAGCATTTT,CASTKTASYNQPQHF,TRBV19,few,NA,15,TRBJ1-5
TGTGCCAGCAATGCTGTAAGTCAGCCCCAGCATTTT,CASNAVSQPQHF,TRBV28,NA,NA,12,TRBJ1-5
TGTGCCAGCAGTTACTCGAGGGCTCACGAGCAGTACTTC,CASSYSRAHEQYF,TRBV6-5,NA,NA,13,TRBJ2-7
TGTGCCAGTAGTATCTTCGGCAGCTACGAGCAGTACTTC,CASSIFGSYEQYF,TRBV19,NA,NA,13,TRBJ2-7
TGTGCCAGCAGTGCGGCGGCCCGGTCGCAAAATTCACCCCTCCACTTT,CASSAAARSQNSPLHF,TRBV6-1,few,NA,16,TRBJ1-6
TGCGCCAGCAGCGATCGACAGGTTCACTCGGGGCCCCAGCATTTT,CASSDRQVHSGPQHF,TRBV4-1,few,NA,15,TRBJ1-5
TGCCAAGCGGGGGCTAATGAGCAGTTCTTC,CQAGANEQFF,TRBV6-5,NA,TRBD2,10,TRBJ2-1
TGTGCCAGCAGGGACAGGAGAAGTAACACTGAAGCTTTCTTT,CASRDRRSNTEAFF,TRBV2,NA,TRBD1,14,TRBJ1-1
TGTGCCAGCAGCCAGACTAGCGGGGGAGCCTACGAGCAGTACTTC,CASSQTSGGAYEQYF,TRBV7-6,few,TRBD2,15,TRBJ2-7
TGTGCCAGCAGCGCTACAGGGTCTTCAACTAATGAAAAACTGTTTTTT,CASSATGSSTNEKLFF,TRBV7-6,NA,NA,16,TRBJ1-4
TGCAGTGCGCGTTCTAGCGGGAGGGTGCCTAGCACAGATACGCAGTATTTT,CSARSSGRVPSTDTQYF,TRBV20-1,NA,TRBD2,17,TRBJ2-3
TGCAGTGCTACCATCCAGGGGAACCCACAAGAGACCCAGTACTTC,CSATIQGNPQETQYF,TRBV20-1,few,NA,15,TRBJ2-5
TGTGCCCACATAGGAACGAATGAAAAACTGTTTTTT,CAHIGTNEKLFF,TRBV30,few,NA,12,TRBJ1-4